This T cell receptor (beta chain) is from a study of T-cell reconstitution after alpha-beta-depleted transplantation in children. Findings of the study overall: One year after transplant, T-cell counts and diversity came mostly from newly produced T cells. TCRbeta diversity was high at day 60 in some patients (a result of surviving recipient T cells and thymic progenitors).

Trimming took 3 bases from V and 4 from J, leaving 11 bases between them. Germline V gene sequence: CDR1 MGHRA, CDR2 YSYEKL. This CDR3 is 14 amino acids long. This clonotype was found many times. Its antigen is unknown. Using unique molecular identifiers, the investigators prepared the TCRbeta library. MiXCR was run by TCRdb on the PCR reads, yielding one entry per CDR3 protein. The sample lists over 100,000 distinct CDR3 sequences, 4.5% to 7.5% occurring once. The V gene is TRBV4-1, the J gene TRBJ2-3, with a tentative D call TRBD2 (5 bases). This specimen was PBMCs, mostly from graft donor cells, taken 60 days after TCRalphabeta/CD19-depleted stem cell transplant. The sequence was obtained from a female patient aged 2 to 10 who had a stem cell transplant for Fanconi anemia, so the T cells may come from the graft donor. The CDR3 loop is CASSQYPRADTQYF. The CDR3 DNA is TGCGCCAGCAGCCAGTATCCGAGGGCAGATACGCAGTATTTT.